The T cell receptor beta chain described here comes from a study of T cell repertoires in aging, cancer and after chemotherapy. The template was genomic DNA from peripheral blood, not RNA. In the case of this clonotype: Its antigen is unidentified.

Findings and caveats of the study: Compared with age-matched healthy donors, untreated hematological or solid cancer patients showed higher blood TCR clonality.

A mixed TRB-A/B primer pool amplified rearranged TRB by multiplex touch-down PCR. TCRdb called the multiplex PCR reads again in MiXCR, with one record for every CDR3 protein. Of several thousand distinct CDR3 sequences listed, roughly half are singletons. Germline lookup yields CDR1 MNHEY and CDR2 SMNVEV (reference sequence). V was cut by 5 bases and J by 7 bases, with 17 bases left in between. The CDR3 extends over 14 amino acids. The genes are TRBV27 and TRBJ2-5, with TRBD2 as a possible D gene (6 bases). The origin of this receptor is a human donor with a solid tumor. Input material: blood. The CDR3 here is CASSPFREFTTQYF. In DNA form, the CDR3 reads TGTGCCAGCAGTCCATTCCGGGAGTTTACGACCCAGTACTTC.